The 12 T cell receptor beta chains below come from one sample, sequenced in a study of T cells in localized non-small cell lung cancer. Sequenced by immunoSEQ multiplex PCR; TCRdb stores in-frame clones only, minus some. This table holds approximately 15,000 clones, around 89% found once. This sample comprised peripheral blood mononuclear cells, obtained before any cancer treatment. Receptors originate from a woman aged 40-69 years with stage III lung adenocarcinoma.

V usage is TRBV20-1 and J usage is TRBJ2-5; D perhaps matches TRBD1 (5 bases). The CDR3 spans 10 residues. Germline-derived CDR1 and CDR2 are DFQATT and SNEGSKA (reference sequence). Trimming left V 6 bases short and J 7 bases short, with 9 bases between. For the CDR3, the DNA is TGCAGTGCCATTAGGGGGACCCAGTACTTC. This translates into CSAIRGTQYF.

The V call is TRBV9, the J call TRBJ1-4; the D gene is possibly TRBD1 (5 bases). Germline assignment: CDR1 SGDLS and CDR2 YYNGEE. V was trimmed by 4 bases and J by 13 bases, leaving 20 bases between them. CDR3 size: 14 residues. The DNA for the CDR3 is TGTGCCAGCAGCCAACGGGGCACAGAGGGTAGACTGTTTTTT. It encodes CASSQRGTEGRLFF. Filled out from reference TRBV9 and TRBJ1-4, the complete variable domain reads DSGVTQTPKHLITATGQRVTLRCSPRSGDLSVYWYQQSLDQGLQFLIQYYNGEERAKGNILERFSAQQFPDLHSELNLSSLELGDSALYFCASSQRGTEGRLFFGSGTQLSVL.

The rearrangement joins TRBV6-6 to TRBJ2-2, with TRBD1 matching over 8 bases. The germline V gene has CDR1 MNHNY and CDR2 SVGAGI (reference sequence). V lost 2 bases, J lost 5 bases, and 7 bases stayed unmatched. This CDR3 spans 16 amino acids. The CDR3 is CASSYVRGLSTGELFF. The CDR3, as DNA: TGTGCCAGCAGTTACGTCAGGGGGCTGTCGACCGGGGAGCTGTTTTTT.

The genes are TRBV7-9 and TRBJ2-4; 7 bases map to TRBD2. This CDR3 has 13 amino acids. Germline-derived CDR1 and CDR2 are SEHNR and FQNEAQ (reference sequence). With V trimmed by 5 bases and J by 6 bases, 4 bases remained unmatched. The CDR3 DNA sequence: TGTGCCAGCAGCCCAAGCGGGGCAAACATTCAGTACTTC. It encodes CASSPSGANIQYF. The entire variable domain, with the rest obtained from reference TRBV7-9 and TRBJ2-4, is as follows: DTGVSQNPRHKITKRGQNVTFRCDPISEHNRLYWYRQTLGQGPEFLTYFQNEAQLEKSRLLSDRFSAERPKGSFSTLEIQRTEQGDSAMYLCASSPSGANIQYFGAGTRLSVL.

The chain links TRBV6-1 to TRBJ1-2; D is unresolved. The V gene's germline CDR1 is MNHNS and CDR2 SASEGT. The V gene lost 2 bases and the J gene lost 4 bases, with 11 bases spanning the gap. There are 14 residues in the CDR3. This CDR3 is CASSEHSGSYGYTF. The CDR3 DNA follows: TGTGCCAGCAGTGAACATTCGGGTTCCTATGGCTACACCTTC.

The chain recombines TRBV28 with TRBJ2-7, with D perhaps being TRBD1 or TRBD2 (6 bases each). The CDR3 consists of 15 residues. V was clipped by 5 bases and J by 5 bases, with 19 bases between them. Germline-derived CDR1 and CDR2 are MDHEN and SYDVKM. CDR3 residues: CASSRLSLGGHEQYF. Here the CDR3 DNA reads TGTGCCAGCAGTCGCCTTTCCCTGGGGGGCCACGAGCAGTACTTC.

This chain connects TRBV30 to TRBJ1-5, with 8 bases that match TRBD1. The CDR3 sequence is 14 residues long. V was pared by 3 bases and J by 4 bases, with 5 bases of the junction left unmatched. In germline, CDR1 is GTSNPN, CDR2 SVGIG (reference sequence). CDR3 sequence reads: CAWSGTGKNQPQHF. In nucleotides, the CDR3 is TGTGCCTGGAGCGGGACAGGTAAAAATCAGCCCCAGCATTTT.

The chain carries TRBV28 and TRBJ1-4; 9 positions match TRBD1. V dropped 6 bases and J dropped 4; count of bases not matched to a gene: 6. This CDR3 has 15 residues. The germline gives CDR1 MDHEN, CDR2 SYDVKM. CDR3 sequence: CASREQGAGNEKLFF. The DNA for the CDR3 is TGTGCCAGCAGAGAACAGGGGGCGGGTAATGAAAAACTGTTTTTT.

The rearrangement links TRBV6-1 to TRBJ2-7; D unclear. With 8 bases removed from V and 6 bases from J, the gap between germline ends came to 8 bases. The CDR3 is 10 residues long. Per germline, CDR1 MNHNS and CDR2 SASEGT. The CDR3 DNA is TGTGCCAGCGGGCCCCGCGAGCAGTACTTC. It encodes CASGPREQYF.

This sequence joins TRBV27 and TRBJ2-3; TRBD1 matches 9 bases. J gave up 10 bases and V 5 bases, and 4 bases lay outside the gene matches. The CDR3 runs to 12 residues. Germline V gene data show CDR1 as MNHEY and CDR2 as SMNVEV (reference sequence). The CDR3 sequence: CASSRGDRAQYF. CDR3 DNA sequence: TGTGCCAGCAGTCGTGGGGACAGGGCGCAGTATTTT.

This clone was seen more than once but under ten times. The CDR3 reads CASAGDRVYTGELFF. The DNA of the CDR3 is TGTGCCAGTGCGGGGGACAGGGTATACACCGGGGAGCTGTTTTTT. The chain uses TRBV2 and TRBJ2-2; 9 nucleotides match TRBD1. The CDR3 runs 15 residues. Germline CDR1 SNHLY, CDR2 FYNNEI. V was clipped by 9 bases and J by 3 bases; unmatched bases: 8.

The V and J genes are TRBV5-1 and TRBJ1-1; TRBD1 is a possible D gene (6 bases). Trimming took off 5 bases at V and 12 bases at J, with 14 bases between the two ends. CDR1 and CDR2 (germline): SGHRS, YFSETQ. This CDR3 has 11 residues. The CDR3 here is CASRDGQKTFF. CDR3 DNA: TGCGCCAGCAGGGACGGACAGAAGACTTTCTTT. Based on the CDR3 plus reference TRBV5-1 and TRBJ1-1, the full variable domain is KAGVTQTPRYLIKTRGQQVTLSCSPISGHRSVSWYQQTPGQGLQFLFEYFSETQRNKGNFPGRFSGRQFSNSRSEMNVSTLELGDSALYLCASRDGQKTFFGQGTRLTVV.